The T cell receptor (beta chain) described here comes from a study of T-cell memory formation after mild COVID-19. Germline V CDR1 and CDR2: SGHVS, FNYEAQ. V dropped 2 bases and J dropped 6 bases, with 11 bases sitting between them. This CDR3 is built from 14 residues. One entry per CDR3 protein, called by TCRdb with MiXCR from the 5' RACE reads. Of around 82,000 distinct CDR3 sequences in the sample, about 13% were seen once. This clonotype has only a few counts. Its matching antigen is unknown. Study observations and caveats: The study found balanced CD4/CD8 in clones contracting day 15 to 85 and a CD4+ lean in later expanders.

The sequenced material came from PBMCs or a T cell subset sorted from them (not recorded which). The source is a man younger than 30 who had mild COVID-19 (a few samples of this study predate the infection). Cell type and time point are not known. This chain links TRBV7-6 with TRBJ1-5; D is possibly TRBD1 (6 bases). CDR3 DNA sequence: TGTGCCAGCAGCTTAAGGTGGGGGCCTCAGCCCCAGCATTTT. Its translation is CASSLRWGPQPQHF.